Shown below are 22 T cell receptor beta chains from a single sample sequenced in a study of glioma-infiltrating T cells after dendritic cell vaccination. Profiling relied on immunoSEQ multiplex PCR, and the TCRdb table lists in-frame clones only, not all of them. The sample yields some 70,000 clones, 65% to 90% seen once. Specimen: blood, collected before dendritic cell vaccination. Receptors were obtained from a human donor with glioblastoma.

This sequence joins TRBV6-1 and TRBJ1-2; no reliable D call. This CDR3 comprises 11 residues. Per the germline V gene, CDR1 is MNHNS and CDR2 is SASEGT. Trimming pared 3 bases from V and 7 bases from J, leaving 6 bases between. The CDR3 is CASSDGPGYTF. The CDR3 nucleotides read TGTGCCAGCAGTGATGGCCCTGGCTACACCTTC.

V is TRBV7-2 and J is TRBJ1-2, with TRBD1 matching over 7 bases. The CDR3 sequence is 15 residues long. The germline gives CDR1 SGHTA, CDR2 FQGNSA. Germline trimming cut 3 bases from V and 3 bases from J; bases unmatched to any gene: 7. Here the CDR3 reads CASSLPGGIDYGYTF. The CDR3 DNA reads TGTGCCAGCAGCTTGCCAGGGGGTATTGACTATGGCTACACCTTC.

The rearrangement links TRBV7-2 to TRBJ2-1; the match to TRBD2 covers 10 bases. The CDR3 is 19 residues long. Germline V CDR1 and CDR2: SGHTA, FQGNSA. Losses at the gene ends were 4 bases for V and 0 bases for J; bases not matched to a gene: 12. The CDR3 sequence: CASSSRTSGGSFSYNEQFF. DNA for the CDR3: TGTGCCAGCAGCTCTAGGACTAGCGGAGGGTCTTTCTCCTACAATGAGCAGTTCTTC.

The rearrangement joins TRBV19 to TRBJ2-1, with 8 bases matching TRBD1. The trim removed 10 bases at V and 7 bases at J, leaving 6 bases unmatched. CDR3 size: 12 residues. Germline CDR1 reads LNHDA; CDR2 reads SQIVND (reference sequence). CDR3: CATRTGRNEQFF. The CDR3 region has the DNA TGTGCCACCAGGACAGGGCGGAATGAGCAGTTCTTC.

The CDR3 DNA is TGTGCCAGCAGCTTAAATCCGCCGGACACCTTTAGCACAGATACGCAGTATTTT. This sequence encodes CASSLNPPDTFSTDTQYF. The chain combines TRBV7-3 with TRBJ2-3; a possible D gene is TRBD1 (5 bases). The germline CDR1 and CDR2 sequences are SGHTA and FQGTGA. There are 18 residues in the CDR3. The V and J ends lost 1 base and 0 bases respectively, with 17 bases between them.

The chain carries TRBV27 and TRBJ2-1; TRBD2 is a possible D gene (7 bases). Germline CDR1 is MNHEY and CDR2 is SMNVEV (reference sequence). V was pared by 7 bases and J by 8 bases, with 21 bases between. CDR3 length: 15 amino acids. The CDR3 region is CASTILTGGRHEQFF. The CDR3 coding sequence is TGTGCCAGCACGATTTTGACGGGGGGCCGCCATGAGCAGTTCTTC.

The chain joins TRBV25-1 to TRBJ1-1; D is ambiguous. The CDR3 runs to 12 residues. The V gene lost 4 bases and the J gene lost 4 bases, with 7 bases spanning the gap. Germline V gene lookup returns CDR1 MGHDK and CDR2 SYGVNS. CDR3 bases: TGTGCCAGCAGTGTGGGGAGCACTGAAGCTTTCTTT. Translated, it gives CASSVGSTEAFF.

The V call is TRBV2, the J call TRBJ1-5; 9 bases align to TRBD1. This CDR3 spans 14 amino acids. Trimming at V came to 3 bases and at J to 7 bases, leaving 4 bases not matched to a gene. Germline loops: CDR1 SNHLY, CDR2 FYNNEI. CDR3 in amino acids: CASSEGQGEQPQHF. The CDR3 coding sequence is TGTGCCAGCAGTGAGGGACAGGGAGAACAGCCCCAGCATTTT.

The CDR3 coding sequence is TGTGCCAGCGGAATAGCGGGGGGAGAACGCAATGAGCAGTTCTTC. Its translation is CASGIAGGERNEQFF. The J gene is TRBJ2-1, the V gene TRBV4-2, with 10 bases that match TRBD2. Germline V gene lookup returns CDR1 LGHNA and CDR2 YNFKEQ. Trimming removed 8 bases from V and 6 bases from J; junction bases left unmatched: 10. The CDR3 spans 15 residues.

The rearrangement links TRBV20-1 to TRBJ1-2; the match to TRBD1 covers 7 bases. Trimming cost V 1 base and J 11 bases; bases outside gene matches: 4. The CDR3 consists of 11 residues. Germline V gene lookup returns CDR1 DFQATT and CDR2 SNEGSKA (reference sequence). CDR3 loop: CSARVGQEYTF. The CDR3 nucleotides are TGCAGTGCTAGAGTCGGACAGGAGTACACCTTC.

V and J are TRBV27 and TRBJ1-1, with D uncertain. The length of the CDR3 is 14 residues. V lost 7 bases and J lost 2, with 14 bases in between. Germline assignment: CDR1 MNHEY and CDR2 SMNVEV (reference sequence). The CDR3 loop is CASKVGERNTEAFF. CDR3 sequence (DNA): TGTGCCAGCAAGGTCGGGGAAAGAAACACTGAAGCTTTCTTT.

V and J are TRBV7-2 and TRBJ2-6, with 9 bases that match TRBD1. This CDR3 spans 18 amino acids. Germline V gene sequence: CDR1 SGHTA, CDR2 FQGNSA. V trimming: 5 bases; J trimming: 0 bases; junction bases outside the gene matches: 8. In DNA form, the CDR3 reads TGTGCCAGCAGCCGTGGAGGACAGGGGAACTCTGGGGCCAACGTCCTGACTTTC. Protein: CASSRGGQGNSGANVLTF.

For the CDR3, the DNA is TGTGCCAGCAGTGAAGGACAGGGGGGGCGGGAAAAACTGTTTTTT. It encodes CASSEGQGGREKLFF. The rearrangement uses TRBV6-1 and TRBJ1-4; 9 bases are shared with TRBD1. The junction had 5 bases not matched to a gene; V was cut back by 1 base and J by 8 bases. The CDR3 contains 15 residues. The germline CDR1 and CDR2 sequences are MNHNS and SASEGT.

The CDR3 reads CATSRGGETSEAFF. The CDR3 nucleotides read TGTGCCACCAGCAGAGGGGGGGAAACTAGTGAAGCTTTCTTT. The chain has TRBV15 and TRBJ1-1; tentatively, D is TRBD1 (5 bases). The germline V gene has CDR1 LNHNV and CDR2 YYDKDF (reference sequence). The CDR3 covers 14 residues. V lost 1 base and J 7 bases, leaving 13 bases between the germline ends.

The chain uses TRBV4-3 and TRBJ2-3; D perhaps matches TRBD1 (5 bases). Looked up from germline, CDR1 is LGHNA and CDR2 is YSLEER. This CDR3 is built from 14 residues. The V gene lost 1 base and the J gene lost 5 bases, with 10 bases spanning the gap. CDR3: CASSQVGAGDTQYF. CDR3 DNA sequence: TGCGCCAGCAGCCAAGTAGGGGCTGGAGATACGCAGTATTTT.

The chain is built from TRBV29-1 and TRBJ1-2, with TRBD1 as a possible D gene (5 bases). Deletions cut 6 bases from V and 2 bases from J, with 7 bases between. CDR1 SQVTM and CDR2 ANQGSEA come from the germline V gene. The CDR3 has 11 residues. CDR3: CSVGGNYGYTF. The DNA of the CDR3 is TGCAGCGTGGGGGGGAACTATGGCTACACCTTC.

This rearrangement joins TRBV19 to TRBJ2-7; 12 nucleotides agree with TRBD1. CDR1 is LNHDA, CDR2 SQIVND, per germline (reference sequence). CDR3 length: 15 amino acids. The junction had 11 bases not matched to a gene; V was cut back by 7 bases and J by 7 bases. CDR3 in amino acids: CASMYQGQGAGEQYF. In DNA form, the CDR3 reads TGTGCCAGTATGTACCAGGGACAGGGGGCCGGGGAGCAGTACTTC.

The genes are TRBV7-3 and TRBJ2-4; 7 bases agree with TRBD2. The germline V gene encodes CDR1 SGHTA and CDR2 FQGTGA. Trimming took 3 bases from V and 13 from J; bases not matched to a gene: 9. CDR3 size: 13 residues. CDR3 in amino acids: CASSFQAGREQYF. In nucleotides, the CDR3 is TGTGCCAGCAGCTTCCAAGCGGGACGGGAACAGTACTTC.

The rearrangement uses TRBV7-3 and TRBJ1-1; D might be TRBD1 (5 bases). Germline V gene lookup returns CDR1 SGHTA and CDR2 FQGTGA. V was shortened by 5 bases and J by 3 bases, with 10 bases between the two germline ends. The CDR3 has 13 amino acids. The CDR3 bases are TGTGCCAGCAGCGGGGGGTTGGACACTGAAGCTTTCTTT. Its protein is CASSGGLDTEAFF.

CDR3 DNA sequence: TGTGCCAGCAGCTTGGCGGGGGAGACCCAGTACTTC. Its translation is CASSLAGETQYF. J is TRBJ2-5 and V is TRBV5-4, with D possibly being TRBD2 (5 bases). CDR1 SGHNT and CDR2 YYREEE come from the germline V gene (reference sequence). V gave up 0 bases and J gave up 5 bases, with 5 bases separating them. This CDR3 spans 12 amino acids.

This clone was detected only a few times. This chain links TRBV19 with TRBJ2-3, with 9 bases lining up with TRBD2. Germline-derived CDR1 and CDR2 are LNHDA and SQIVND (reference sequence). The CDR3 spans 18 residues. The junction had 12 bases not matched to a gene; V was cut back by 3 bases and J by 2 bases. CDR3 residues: CASSIQVAGAFPTDTQYF. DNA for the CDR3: TGTGCCAGTAGTATCCAGGTAGCGGGAGCCTTTCCCACAGATACGCAGTATTTT.

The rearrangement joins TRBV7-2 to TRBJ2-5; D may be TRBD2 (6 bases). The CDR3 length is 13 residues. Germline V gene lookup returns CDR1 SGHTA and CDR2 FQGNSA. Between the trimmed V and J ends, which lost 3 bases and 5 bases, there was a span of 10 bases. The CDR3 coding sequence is TGTGCCAGCAGCTTTATTGGGGGGGAGACCCAGTACTTC. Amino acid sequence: CASSFIGGETQYF.